This entry lists 7 T cell receptor beta chains sequenced from one sample in a study of read filtering for tumor transcriptome and immune sequencing. The library was built from approximately 400 ng RNA with molecular barcoded adaptors for alpha/delta and beta/gamma chains. TCRdb used MiXCR to reprocess the reads, holding one entry per CDR3 protein. Altogether approximately 40,000 distinct CDR3 sequences are present, about 15% being singletons, with the ten largest covering more than 15%. The sequenced material came from a population of CD138-negative cells sorted from bone marrow. These receptors all come from a donor at least 40 years old with multiple myeloma.

This clonotype was counted at least ten times. The rearrangement joins TRBV4-2 to TRBJ1-6; possibly TRBD1 for D (5 bases). CDR1 LGHNA and CDR2 YNFKEQ come from the germline V gene. V was cut by 5 bases and J by 7 bases, with 12 bases left in between. There are 14 residues in the CDR3. The CDR3 bases are TGTGCCAGCAGCTTGCTTGGGGGGAATTCACCCCTCCACTTT. Its translation is CASSLLGGNSPLHF.

As for this clonotype: Being one base from a much bigger clone, this may be a read error. As the CDR3 is not closed by the conserved phenylalanine or tryptophan, this likely results from a read error. The chain joins TRBV29-1 to TRBJ2-7; TRBD2 agrees at 8 bases. This CDR3 contains 13 residues. Germline CDR1 is SQVTM and CDR2 is ANQGSEA. V gave up 4 bases and J gave up 2 bases; unmatched junction bases: 4. The CDR3 sequence: CSVVERGPYEQYL. The CDR3 region has the DNA TGCAGCGTTGTGGAGCGGGGGCCCTACGAGCAGTACCTC.

A word on this clonotype: A much larger clone lies a single base off, so this may be a read error. This chain uses TRBV20-1 with TRBJ2-1; no reliable D call. The CDR3 has 12 residues. V was pared by 2 bases and J by 9 bases, with 11 bases between. Germline values: CDR1 DFQATT, CDR2 SNEGSKA (reference sequence). The CDR3 region is CSARPPAIEQFF. CDR3 sequence (DNA): TGCAGTGCTAGACCACCGGCCATTGAGCAGTTCTTC.

The chain has TRBV7-3 and TRBJ2-5, with D perhaps TRBD1 (5 bases). The CDR3 loop spans 14 amino acids. The V end lost 5 bases, the J end lost 5 bases, and 15 bases lay between the germline ends. Per germline, CDR1 SGHTA and CDR2 FQGTGA. CDR3 in DNA: TGTGCCAGCAGCCTCGCAGGGTCTTTCGAGACCCAGTACTTC. Its translation: CASSLAGSFETQYF.

The chain links TRBV5-1 to TRBJ2-1, with TRBD2 identical over 10 bases. Looked up from germline, CDR1 is SGHRS and CDR2 is YFSETQ. Trimming cost V 6 bases and J 6 bases; bases outside gene matches: 9. This CDR3 comprises 15 residues. The CDR3 loop reads CASTTLAGVVNEQFF. For the CDR3, the DNA is TGCGCCAGCACTACTCTAGCGGGGGTTGTCAATGAGCAGTTCTTC.

For this clonotype: The likely explanation is a read error, given a far larger clone one base away. The V and J genes are TRBV7-3 and TRBJ1-4, with TRBD1 matching 8 bases. The last part of the DNA fits TRBJ2-3 better; the J call may be wrong. Germline values: CDR1 SGHTA, CDR2 FQGTGA. The CDR3 consists of 13 residues. In nucleotides, the CDR3 is TGTGCCAGCAGCACGGACAGGGCAGATGCGCAGTATTTT. Its protein is CASSTDRADAQYF.

This clonotype was counted only a few times. V gene TRBV5-8 combines with J gene TRBJ2-5; TRBD2 is a possible D gene (6 bases). The CDR3 is made up of 15 amino acids. Trimming removed 0 bases at V and 1 base at J, with 10 bases between. The germline V gene has CDR1 SGHTS and CDR2 YDEGEE. CDR3 in amino acids: CASSLEEGTQETQYF. CDR3 DNA: TGTGCCAGCAGCTTGGAGGAGGGGACCCAAGAGACCCAGTACTTC.